This T cell receptor beta chain was identified during a study of CD8+ T cells in alopecia areata. Across the study: Dosing with tofacitinib proceeded for 6 to 18 months, followed by 6 months off drug.

Germline values: CDR1 ENHRY, CDR2 SYGVKD. J gave up 3 bases and V 6 bases, and 4 bases lay outside the gene matches. The CDR3 extends over 13 amino acids. This sample's treatment: oral pan-JAK inhibitor, 5-10 mg twice daily. Reverse transcribed after extraction, RNA yielded cDNA as the sequencing template. Sequencing used immunoSEQ multiplex PCR; TCRdb keeps in-frame clones, though not all of them. The sample has some 170,000 clones, 58% seen once; the top ten hold 16%. This chain links TRBV10-3 with TRBJ1-1; TRBD1 aligns across 7 bases. The sequenced sample was CD4+ T cells sorted from blood, obtained between weeks 55 and 65, from a patient treated with tofacitinib. This clonotype was sampled from a human donor with alopecia areata. CDR3 loop: CAISRQGDTEAFF. The CDR3 region has the DNA TGTGCCATCAGCAGACAGGGAGACACTGAAGCTTTCTTT.